Here is one TCR beta chain with its context. The antigen remains unidentified. These data originate in a study of human versus mouse CDR3 diversity and MHC coevolution. Study summary: Reportedly, immunoSEQ detects one in 200,000 T cells with minimized PCR bias. Study results and limitations: Human T cells were selected on several MHC II alleles. Approximately 1.7 million TCR beta clonotypes were estimated for humans, the largest repertoire.

Clones were sequenced by immunoSEQ multiplex PCR, and TCRdb holds only the in-frame ones, with some missing. Of about 83,000 clones detected, roughly 92% appear once; the ten largest clones hold about 0.15%. Naive CD4 T cells, CD45RO-negative and CD62L-positive, were flow-sorted from PBMCs. V gave up 4 bases and J gave up 4 bases, with 11 bases separating them. CDR1 and CDR2 (germline): SGHDT, YYEEEE. The CDR3 is 13 residues long. Material for sequencing was naive CD4+ T cells from blood. Subset meaning: CD45RO-negative CD62L-positive naive CD4 T cells. The source of this sequence is a person aged 25 to 69 in good health. The rearrangement uses TRBV5-6 and TRBJ1-2; no clear D gene. CDR3 nucleotide sequence: TGTGCCAGCAGCCCGGAGTCGGGCTATGGCTACACCTTC. Residues: CASSPESGYGYTF.